The 30 T cell receptor beta chains presented below share a single source sample, sequenced in a study of Graves' ophthalmopathy and Graves' hyperthyroidism. CDR3 regions of TCR beta were amplified from RNA transcripts. An initial RT-PCR round employing HTBI primers preceded a second-round multiplex PCR. Via MiXCR, TCRdb re-called the multiplex PCR reads, giving one row per CDR3 protein. The sample has 500,000 to 600,000 distinct CDR3 sequences; less than 45% are singletons. Sequencing was carried out using peripheral blood or thyroid tissue (not recorded which). The receptors shown here come from an adult man with Graves' hyperthyroidism.

The table lists this clonotype with a count of one. The junction departs from germline at one end; a sequencing error may be responsible. The CDR3 DNA is TGTGCCAGCGGCTTGGGGGTCGGGAGCGGGGGCTACGAGCAGTACTTC. Translated: CASGLGVGSGGYEQYF. The chain employs TRBV5-4 and TRBJ2-7; TRBD2 matches at 8 bases. Germline V gene lookup returns CDR1 SGHNT and CDR2 YYREEE (reference sequence). The CDR3 has 16 residues. Full variable domain (remainder filled in from reference TRBV5-4 and TRBJ2-7): ETGVTQSPTHLIKTRGQQVTLRCSSQSGHNTVSWYQQALGQGPQFIFQYYREEENGRGNFPPRFSGLQFPNYSSELNVNALELDDSALYLCASGLGVGSGGYEQYFGPGTRLTVT.

The J gene is TRBJ2-2, the V gene TRBV7-2; TRBD2 is a possible D gene (5 bases). V dropped 3 bases and J dropped 5 bases, with 19 bases sitting between them. The CDR3 length is 17 residues. Germline V gene lookup returns CDR1 SGHTA and CDR2 FQGNSA. The CDR3 nucleotides read TGTGCCAGCAGCTTGGCGGGTCTCGCTCTGAAAACCGGGGAGCTGTTTTTT. It yields the protein CASSLAGLALKTGELFF.

This clonotype was counted a few times. The chain uses TRBV7-9 and TRBJ1-2; TRBD1 is a possible D gene (6 bases). Germline V lookup: CDR1 SEHNR, CDR2 FQNEAQ (reference sequence). V was cut by 5 bases and J by 4 bases, with 20 bases left in between. There are 16 residues in the CDR3. CDR3 sequence: CASSPAGTNFFYGYTF. CDR3 in DNA: TGTGCCAGCAGCCCCGCCGGGACAAATTTTTTCTATGGCTACACCTTC.

This clonotype was counted many times. This rearrangement joins TRBV19 to TRBJ1-1; no definite D call. The CDR3 length is 14 residues. Trimming left V 2 bases short and J 5 bases short, with 12 bases between. CDR1 and CDR2 from the germline V gene are LNHDA and SQIVND (reference sequence). The CDR3 loop reads CASSIRKEVTEAFF. In DNA, the CDR3 is TGTGCCAGTAGTATAAGGAAGGAGGTTACTGAAGCTTTCTTT.

This clonotype was seen more than once but under ten times. The V and J genes are TRBV20-1 and TRBJ2-3, with TRBD1 identical over 8 bases. The CDR3 totals 15 residues. From germline, CDR1 is DFQATT and CDR2 SNEGSKA (reference sequence). V gave up 5 bases and J gave up 6 bases; unmatched junction bases: 13. DNA of the CDR3: TGCAGTGCTGCCCTGCAGGGACAGGTTCTGGATACGCAGTATTTT. Protein product: CSAALQGQVLDTQYF.

This clonotype has at least ten counts. The chain carries TRBV7-2 and TRBJ1-4; D remains unclear. CDR1 is SGHTA, CDR2 FQGNSA, per germline. V shed 1 base and J shed 3 bases, with 12 bases lying between them. The CDR3 extends over 16 amino acids. CDR3 DNA: TGTGCCAGCAGCTTAGTATTCGAGGAAGCTAATGAAAAACTGTTTTTT. Translating gives CASSLVFEEANEKLFF.

The V gene is TRBV15, the J gene TRBJ2-5; 8 bases are a match to TRBD1. Germline trimming cut 3 bases from V and 1 base from J; bases unmatched to any gene: 10. Germline CDR1 is LNHNV and CDR2 is YYDKDF (reference sequence). The CDR3 spans 17 residues. In DNA form, the CDR3 reads TGTGCCACCAGCAGTGAGTCGGGGACAGGACTCCAAGAGACCCAGTACTTC. It translates to CATSSESGTGLQETQYF.

This chain uses TRBV25-1 with TRBJ2-7; D could derive from TRBD1 or TRBD2 (5 bases each). The V and J ends lost 2 bases and 0 bases respectively, with 11 bases between them. Germline V gives CDR1 MGHDK, CDR2 SYGVNS. The CDR3 has 15 amino acids. CDR3 coding DNA: TGTGCCAGCAGTGAACCGAGGGGCAGCTCCTACGAGCAGTACTTC. It yields the protein CASSEPRGSSYEQYF.

This CDR3 is CSAGTGGAGNEQFF. DNA of the CDR3: TGCAGTGCCGGGACAGGGGGAGCAGGCAATGAGCAGTTCTTC. This sequence joins TRBV20-1 and TRBJ2-7; 11 bases are a match to TRBD1. The J call may be wrong; the DNA end is better matched by TRBJ2-1. The CDR3 has 14 residues. CDR1 and CDR2 (germline): DFQATT, SNEGSKA (reference sequence).

This clonotype was recorded many times. This chain connects TRBV7-6 to TRBJ2-7, with TRBD2 as a possible D gene (7 bases). This CDR3 contains 15 residues. V gave up 0 bases and J gave up 2 bases, with 11 bases separating them. The germline gives CDR1 SGHVS, CDR2 FNYEAQ. The CDR3 protein is CASSLARGGAYEQYF. In DNA, the CDR3 is TGTGCCAGCAGCTTAGCTAGGGGGGGGGCCTACGAGCAGTACTTC.

The chain recombines TRBV7-9 with TRBJ2-5; D perhaps matches TRBD2 (6 bases). Germline values: CDR1 SEHNR, CDR2 FQNEAQ (reference sequence). Trimming pared 2 bases from V and 2 bases from J, leaving 18 bases between. This CDR3 region has 17 residues. CDR3 sequence: CASSLPDPAGRQETQYF. The DNA for the CDR3 is TGTGCCAGCAGCTTACCGGACCCGGCGGGACGGCAAGAGACCCAGTACTTC.

There are many counts of this clonotype. The rearrangement uses TRBV19 and TRBJ2-7; no firm D call. CDR1 LNHDA and CDR2 SQIVND come from the germline V gene (reference sequence). Between the trimmed V and J ends, which lost 3 bases and 4 bases, there was a span of 4 bases. This CDR3 spans 11 amino acids. CDR3 loop: CASSMNYEQYF. The CDR3 coding sequence is TGTGCCAGTAGTATGAATTACGAGCAGTACTTC.

This clonotype was recorded at least ten times. This sequence joins TRBV7-9 and TRBJ1-1; TRBD1 matches 8 bases. The CDR3 has 16 residues. With V trimmed by 6 bases and J by 0 bases, 9 bases remained unmatched. Per germline, CDR1 SEHNR and CDR2 FQNEAQ (reference sequence). The CDR3 DNA is TGTGCCAGCAGTCCCAAGGACAGGGTGGTGAACACTGAAGCTTTCTTT. It codes for CASSPKDRVVNTEAFF.

V gene TRBV10-3 combines with J gene TRBJ1-1; D gene ambiguous. The germline CDR1 and CDR2 sequences are ENHRY and SYGVKD. The CDR3 has 14 amino acids. Trimming cost V 4 bases and J 10 bases, with 19 bases left between them. The CDR3 DNA follows: TGTGCCATCAGTGTGAGGCAGGTGGTCGCTGCAGCTTTCTTT. This sequence encodes CAISVRQVVAAAFF.

The chain uses TRBV12-3 or TRBV12-4 and TRBJ2-5; D is unresolved. Trimming left V 7 bases short and J 5 bases short, with 17 bases between. The CDR3 runs to 14 residues. The CDR3 DNA follows: TGTGCCAGCATTCCTATGGCGGACGGGGAGACCCAGTACTTC. Translation gives CASIPMADGETQYF.

The chain links TRBV29-1 to TRBJ1-5, with D maybe TRBD1 (6 bases). Germline V CDR1 and CDR2: SQVTM, ANQGSEA. V was pared by 5 bases and J by 4 bases, with 9 bases between. The CDR3 spans 12 residues. The CDR3 spells CSVNTGNQPQHF. In nucleotides, the CDR3 is TGCAGCGTTAATACAGGGAATCAGCCCCAGCATTTT.

The chain couples TRBV20-1 to TRBJ2-3, with 9 bases matching TRBD2. V gave up 6 bases and J gave up 2 bases; unmatched junction bases: 15. Germline CDR1 is DFQATT and CDR2 is SNEGSKA (reference sequence). This CDR3 comprises 17 residues. The CDR3 nucleotides are TGCAGTGCCCTAGTGGGACCAGCGGGAGGATCCACAGATACGCAGTATTTT. Translation gives CSALVGPAGGSTDTQYF.

The table lists this clonotype with many counts. A junction end diverges from the germline sequence, so it may reflect a read error. The chain recombines TRBV7-7 with TRBJ2-5; 8 nucleotides agree with TRBD2. This CDR3 spans 14 amino acids. The germline gives CDR1 SSHAT, CDR2 FNYEAQ (reference sequence). The CDR3: CASSASRGVETQYF. CDR3 nucleotides: TGTGCTAGCAGCGCCTCGCGGGGGGTGGAGACCCAGTACTTC.

The CDR3 here is CASSLSPGRWGSYEQYF. The CDR3 DNA sequence: TGTGCCAGCAGCCTAAGTCCCGGACGTTGGGGCTCCTACGAGCAGTACTTC. The chain couples TRBV5-5 to TRBJ2-7; D gene unclear. The CDR3 is 17 amino acids. Trimming left V 4 bases short and J 0 bases short, with 20 bases between. Per the germline V gene, CDR1 is SGHKS and CDR2 is YYEKEE (reference sequence).

This clonotype was seen more than once but under ten times. The chain couples TRBV4-1 to TRBJ1-1; D is undetermined. V shed 7 bases and J shed 2 bases, with 14 bases lying between them. CDR3 length equals 14 residues. Germline CDR1 MGHRA, CDR2 YSYEKL. DNA for the CDR3: TGCGCCAGCACCCCCGCCCCATATAACACTGAAGCTTTCTTT. Translating gives CASTPAPYNTEAFF.

The chain is built from TRBV2 and TRBJ2-7; unclear D gene. The J call may be mistaken, given a closer DNA end match to TRBJ2-1. Germline-derived CDR1 and CDR2 are SNHLY and FYNNEI. The CDR3 sequence is 13 residues long. CDR3 sequence: CASSGNSYNEQFF. The CDR3 DNA reads TGTGCCAGCAGCGGCAATTCCTACAATGAGCAGTTCTTC.

The genes are TRBV18 and TRBJ2-2, with unresolved D. This CDR3 has 15 residues. Germline values: CDR1 KGHSH, CDR2 LQKENI. Trimming shortened V by 2 bases and J by 1 base, and 8 bases separated the two germline ends. CDR3 nucleotides: TGTGCCAGCTCACCAACGTCAGAGAACACCGGGGAGCTGTTTTTT. It is translated as CASSPTSENTGELFF.

In regard to this clonotype: Possible read error: a much larger clone is one base away. This rearrangement joins TRBV2 to TRBJ1-1, with a possible D match to TRBD1 (5 bases). Germline V CDR1 and CDR2: SNHLY, FYNNEI. The CDR3 totals 14 residues. The CDR3 coding sequence is TGTGCCAGCAGCGTAGGGTACAGGAACACTGAAGCTTCCTTT. As protein: CASSVGYRNTEASF.

This clonotype was observed at least ten times. The rearrangement uses TRBV25-1 and TRBJ1-2; D ambiguous. This CDR3 comprises 14 residues. Germline CDR1 reads MGHDK; CDR2 reads SYGVNS. Trimming stripped 4 bases from V and 2 bases from J, with 11 bases between. CDR3 loop: CASSGLGTNYGYTF. CDR3 bases: TGTGCCAGCAGTGGACTGGGAACAAACTATGGCTACACCTTC.

The chain links TRBV24-1 to TRBJ2-1, with 16 positions matching TRBD2. CDR1 and CDR2 (germline): KGHDR, SFDVKD. With V trimmed by 0 bases and J by 0 bases, 7 bases remained unmatched. The CDR3 spans 21 residues. The CDR3 spells CATSDLTGTSGRGSSYNEQFF. The CDR3 DNA is TGTGCCACCAGTGATTTGACTGGGACTAGCGGGAGGGGGAGCTCCTACAATGAGCAGTTCTTC.

This clonotype was observed a few times. The J gene is TRBJ1-1, the V gene TRBV5-5, with a tentative D call TRBD1 (5 bases). The CDR3 is 18 amino acids. V lost 4 bases and J 0 bases, leaving 22 bases between the germline ends. CDR1 and CDR2 from the germline V gene are SGHKS and YYEKEE (reference sequence). As DNA, the CDR3 is TGTGCCAGCAGCGCCAGACAGCAGACCACCTTCATGAACACTGAAGCTTTCTTT. Protein sequence: CASSARQQTTFMNTEAFF.

This clonotype showed up many times. J is TRBJ1-6 and V is TRBV7-2; D gene unclear. This CDR3 contains 13 residues. The V gene lost 3 bases and the J gene lost 8 bases, with 8 bases spanning the gap. CDR1 is SGHTA and CDR2 is FQGNSA in the germline V gene. CDR3 DNA sequence: TGTGCCAGCAGCTTGAATGGGGATTCACCCCTCCACTTT. Its protein is CASSLNGDSPLHF.

The V call is TRBV18, the J call TRBJ2-2, with 11 bases aligning to TRBD2. V was clipped by 0 bases and J by 6 bases; unmatched bases: 3. This CDR3 region has 16 residues. Germline V gives CDR1 KGHSH, CDR2 LQKENI. CDR3 sequence (DNA): TGTGCCAGCTCACCACCTGCTAGCGGGAGGTCCGGGGAGCTGTTTTTT. It is translated as CASSPPASGRSGELFF. The full variable domain, its missing parts supplied by reference TRBV18 and TRBJ2-2, is NAGVMQNPRHLVRRRGQEARLRCSPMKGHSHVYWYRQLPEEGLKFMVYLQKENIIDESGMPKERFSAEFPKEGPSILRIQQVVRGDSAAYFCASSPPASGRSGELFFGEGSRLTVL.

As for this clonotype: A much larger clonotype is one base distant, so this may be a read error. The chain has TRBV6-4 and TRBJ2-2, with TRBD2 identical over 9 bases. CDR3 length: 16 amino acids. Germline values: CDR1 MRHNA, CDR2 SNTAGT. The CDR3 coding sequence is TGTGCCAGCAGTGACATAGCGGGGGTGAACACCGGGGGGCTGTTTTTT. Encoded protein: CASSDIAGVNTGGLFF.

This clonotype was seen ten or more times. The V call is TRBV19, the J call TRBJ2-5, with D maybe TRBD2 (6 bases). CDR1 is LNHDA, CDR2 SQIVND, per germline (reference sequence). The length of the CDR3 is 14 residues. V was trimmed by 3 bases and J by 1 base, leaving 9 bases between them. The CDR3 bases are TGTGCCAGTAGTATTGCGGGGATCCAAGAGACCCAGTACTTC. Amino acids: CASSIAGIQETQYF.